The 21 T cell receptor beta chains listed next were all sequenced from one sample in a study of T cell clonality in common variable immunodeficiency. Repertoires were generated with immunoSEQ multiplex PCR, while TCRdb's copy carries only in-frame clones and drops some. The sample contains about 59,000 clones, none of them singletons. The sequenced sample consisted of peripheral blood mononuclear cells. These TCRs come from a person between 18 and 70 years old in good health.

This clone was observed many times. Read coverage stops 3 residues before the CDR3 terminus; the germline J gene supplies the remainder. The gene calls are TRBV12-5 and TRBJ2-2; 8 nucleotides line up with TRBD2. CDR1 and CDR2 (germline): LGHNT, FRNRAP. Trimming took 7 bases from V and 5 from J; bases not matched to a gene: 18. The CDR3 has 18 residues. The CDR3 reads CASAQKPLAGLPTGELFF. The sequenced part of the CDR3 DNA is TGTGCTAGTGCCCAGAAACCGCTAGCGGGTCTCCCTACCGGGGAG.

This clone showed up many times. The read is 3 residues too short to cover the CDR3 end, so that end is filled in from the germline J gene. The genes are TRBV5-6 and TRBJ2-7; the match to TRBD2 covers 7 bases. The CDR3 has 14 residues. Trimming at V came to 1 base and at J to 5 bases, leaving 6 bases not matched to a gene. Germline V lookup: CDR1 SGHDT, CDR2 YYEEEE. CDR3 sequence: CASSLRGREHEQYF. The covered CDR3 bases are TGTGCCAGCAGCTTGCGCGGGAGAGAGCACGAG.

This clone was observed at least ten times. The read gets to within 3 residues of the CDR3 end, and the germline J gene fills in the rest. The chain uses TRBV19 and TRBJ2-1; D gene unclear. Trimming took 5 bases from V and 9 from J, leaving 14 bases between them. The germline CDR1 and CDR2 sequences are LNHDA and SQIVND (reference sequence). The CDR3 is made up of 13 amino acids. The CDR3: CASSRSPAVEQFF. The sequenced CDR3 bases are TGTGCCAGTAGTCGTTCCCCGGCGGTTGAG.

This clone was recorded many times. The read comes to an end 3 residues before the CDR3 does, leaving the germline J gene to fill in the end. The rearrangement links TRBV28 to TRBJ2-5; 7 nucleotides line up with TRBD1. Unmatched junction bases numbered 13, after V lost 4 bases and J lost 2 bases. There are 17 residues in the CDR3. CDR1 and CDR2 from the germline V gene are MDHEN and SYDVKM. CDR3 loop: CASSSPSWTGPQETQYF. The sequenced CDR3 bases are TGTGCCAGCAGTTCCCCGTCGTGGACAGGTCCTCAAGAGACC.

This clone has a count of ten or more. The read terminates 3 residues ahead of where the CDR3 ends, so the germline J gene completes it. The rearrangement links TRBV6-2 or TRBV6-3 to TRBJ1-2; maybe TRBD1 (5 bases). Germline V CDR1 and CDR2: MNHEY, SVGEGT. The CDR3 extends over 14 amino acids. This CDR3 reads CASTFSGGRLGYTF. The DNA read from the CDR3 is TGTGCCAGCACCTTTTCGGGGGGTCGACTCGGC.

Of note for this clone: The CDR3 end lies 3 residues beyond the end of the read and is filled in from the germline J gene. The genes are TRBV6-2 or TRBV6-3 and TRBJ1-5; the D gene is possibly TRBD1 (5 bases). The CDR3 extends over 16 amino acids. Germline V gene sequence: CDR1 MNHEY, CDR2 SVGEGT. V shed 5 bases and J shed 2 bases, with 16 bases lying between them. The CDR3 spells CASSRRVGGGNQPQHF. CDR3 DNA (partial): TGTGCCAGCAGTCGGCGGGTGGGGGGAGGCAATCAGCCC.

Ten or more counts support this clone. The read ends 3 residues early relative to the CDR3; the germline J gene fills the gap. V and J are TRBV2 and TRBJ1-1, with TRBD1 matching over 8 bases. The germline CDR1 and CDR2 sequences are SNHLY and FYNNEI. The CDR3 sequence is 11 residues long. The part of the CDR3 DNA that was read is TGTGCCAGCAGGCCAACAGGGGGA. Protein product: CASRPTGG. The full CDR3 reads CASRPTGGAFF.

This clone has a count of ten or more. The read stops 3 residues short of the end of the CDR3; the missing end is completed from the germline J gene. The chain recombines TRBV19 with TRBJ1-5, with 8 bases lining up with TRBD1. The CDR3 sequence is 16 residues long. V lost 6 bases, J lost 3 bases, and 10 bases stayed unmatched. CDR1 and CDR2 from the germline V gene are LNHDA and SQIVND (reference sequence). This chain's CDR3 is CASRDLNRGFNQPQHF. The covered CDR3 bases are TGTGCCAGTAGGGATTTAAACAGGGGGTTCAATCAGCCC.

This clone occurred many times. The CDR3 extends 3 residues past the end of the read, so its final part is completed from the germline J gene. The chain links TRBV20-1 to TRBJ2-5; possibly TRBD1 for D (6 bases). This CDR3 contains 12 residues. CDR1 and CDR2 from the germline V gene are DFQATT and SNEGSKA (reference sequence). Trimming removed 1 base from V and 4 bases from J, with 7 bases in between. Partial CDR3 DNA: TGCAGTGCTAGAGTGGGGGCAGAGACC. Protein sequence: CSARVGAET. The whole CDR3 sequence reads CSARVGAETQYF.

This clone has a count of ten or more. The CDR3 is cut off 3 residues early in the read; its end comes from the germline J gene. The V and J genes are TRBV20-1 and TRBJ2-3; TRBD2 matches 7 bases. The CDR3 spans 13 residues. The germline gives CDR1 DFQATT, CDR2 SNEGSKA (reference sequence). CDR3 bases read: TGCAGTGCTGAAGCGGGGAGCAATCAGCCG. This encodes CSAEAGSNQP. The full CDR3 sequence reads CSAEAGSNQPQYF.

In its sample, this clone was seen many times. The read terminates 3 residues before the CDR3 end, so the remaining end is supplied by the germline J gene. This chain joins TRBV14 and TRBJ1-1, with a possible D match to TRBD1 (5 bases). Germline assignment: CDR1 SGHDN and CDR2 FVKESK. The ends were cut back, 5 bases at V and 2 bases at J, with 9 bases in the middle. The CDR3 spans 13 residues. The CDR3 sequence is CASSAQGNTEAFF. Partial CDR3 DNA: TGTGCCAGCAGCGCCCAGGGTAACACTGAA.

This clone was seen repeatedly, ten times or more. The read ends 3 residues before the CDR3 terminus; that terminus is restored from the germline J gene. The chain joins TRBV20-1 to TRBJ2-3, with 11 bases that match TRBD2. Trimming at V came to 4 bases and at J to 4 bases, leaving 10 bases not matched to a gene. The CDR3 spans 16 residues. CDR1 is DFQATT, CDR2 SNEGSKA, per germline (reference sequence). CDR3 loop: CSATDFTSGSPDTQYF. The CDR3 DNA, read in part, is TGCAGTGCTACAGACTTCACTAGCGGGAGTCCAGATACG.

This clone was seen ten or more times. The sequenced fragment ends 3 residues before the CDR3 boundary, so the rest is inferred from the germline J gene. The chain joins TRBV12-3 or TRBV12-4 to TRBJ2-1; the match to TRBD2 covers 14 bases. The CDR3 length is 14 residues. V lost 7 bases, J lost 8 bases, and 4 bases stayed unmatched. The CDR3 loop is CASIGTSGGYEQFF. The CDR3 bases that were read are TGTGCCAGCATTGGGACTAGCGGGGGATATGAG.

Remarks on this clone: Mismatch with germline at one junction end may stem from a read error. Read data end 3 residues before the CDR3 end; the end is taken from the germline J gene. Other DNA sequences in this sample translate to the same CDR3. V usage is TRBV18 and J usage is TRBJ1-3; 7 bases map to TRBD1. Germline V gives CDR1 KGHSH, CDR2 LQKENI. The CDR3 covers 16 residues. The covered CDR3 bases are TGTGCCAGCTCACTAAGCGACAGGGACTCTGGAAACACA. Amino acids: CASSLSDRDSGNT. The whole CDR3 region reads CASSLSDRDSGNTIYF.

This clone was observed at least ten times. Read coverage stops 3 residues before the CDR3 terminus; the germline J gene supplies the remainder. The J gene is TRBJ1-2, the V gene TRBV7-9; 8 bases are shared with TRBD1. The V gene end was trimmed by 5 bases and the J gene end by 4 bases; junction bases not matched to a gene: 3. The CDR3 covers 13 residues. Germline CDR1 SEHNR, CDR2 FQNEAQ (reference sequence). The sequenced CDR3 bases are TGTGCCAGCAGCGTCGACAGGGGCTATGGC. Residues: CASSVDRGYG. The full CDR3 protein reads CASSVDRGYGYTF.

This clone was seen a few times. From the germline J gene comes the end of the CDR3, since the read stops 3 residues before it. The chain couples TRBV7-6 to TRBJ1-3; D gene ambiguous. CDR1 and CDR2 from the germline V gene are SGHVS and FNYEAQ. The CDR3 length is 15 residues. V shed 1 base and J shed 0 bases, with 7 bases lying between them. The DNA read from the CDR3 is TGTGCCAGCAGCTTAGGAGCCGGCTCTGGAAACACC. Its translation: CASSLGAGSGNT. The CDR3, in full, reads CASSLGAGSGNTIYF.

This clone was counted a few times. The missing CDR3 end, 3 residues past where the read stops, is filled in from the germline J gene. The gene calls are TRBV5-4 and TRBJ2-7, with 8 bases aligning to TRBD2. V lost 0 bases and J lost 6; bases outside the gene matches: 8. The CDR3 sequence is 15 residues long. Germline values: CDR1 SGHNT, CDR2 YYREEE (reference sequence). The CDR3 here is CASSLEVAGSSEQYF. Incomplete CDR3 DNA: TGTGCCAGCAGCTTGGAGGTAGCGGGATCGTCCGAG.

This clone appeared a few times. The read ends 3 residues shy of where the CDR3 ends; the end is completed using the germline J gene. The chain links TRBV20-1 to TRBJ1-2; no clear D. This CDR3 region has 15 residues. Germline CDR1 and CDR2: DFQATT and SNEGSKA (reference sequence). CDR3 bases read: TGCAGTGCTAGAGTATGGATCGTTGGTGACAATGAC. Translating gives CSARVWIVGDND. The whole CDR3 sequence is CSARVWIVGDNDYTF.

This clone was seen at least ten times. The CDR3 is cut off 3 residues early in the read; its end comes from the germline J gene. The chain is built from TRBV6-2 or TRBV6-3 and TRBJ1-1, with D maybe TRBD1 (5 bases). This CDR3 comprises 14 residues. V was clipped by 6 bases and J by 2 bases, with 13 bases between them. Germline CDR1 reads MNHEY; CDR2 reads SVGEGT. CDR3 region: CASSLGGENTEAFF. The CDR3 DNA, read in part, is TGTGCCAGCAGCTTAGGAGGGGAAAACACTGAA.

In this sample, this clone turned up many times. The observed sequence ends 3 residues before the CDR3 terminus, with the missing tail filled in from the germline J gene. The gene calls are TRBV10-3 and TRBJ2-1; TRBD2 matches at 10 bases. There are 15 residues in the CDR3. Germline lookup yields CDR1 ENHRY and CDR2 SYGVKD. V lost 3 bases to trimming and J lost 3 bases; unmatched junction nucleotides: 2. The CDR3 sequence is CAISDWTSGYNEQFF. The covered CDR3 bases are TGTGCCATCAGTGATTGGACTAGCGGCTACAATGAG.

This clone came up many times. The sequenced fragment ends 3 residues before the CDR3 boundary, so the rest is inferred from the germline J gene. The gene calls are TRBV18 and TRBJ1-2; D is possibly TRBD1 (5 bases). The V gene's germline CDR1 is KGHSH and CDR2 LQKENI. This CDR3 is 16 amino acids long. V lost 1 base and J lost 0, with 12 bases in between. The CDR3 region is CASSPRRGEANYGYTF. The covered CDR3 bases are TGTGCCAGCTCACCACGGAGAGGGGAAGCTAACTATGGC. Full variable domain (outside the CDR3, taken from reference TRBV18 and TRBJ1-2): NAGVMQNPRHLVRRRGQEARLRCSPMKGHSHVYWYRQLPEEGLKFMVYLQKENIIDESGMPKERFSAEFPKEGPSILRIQQVVRGDSAAYFCASSPRRGEANYGYTFGSGTRLTVV.